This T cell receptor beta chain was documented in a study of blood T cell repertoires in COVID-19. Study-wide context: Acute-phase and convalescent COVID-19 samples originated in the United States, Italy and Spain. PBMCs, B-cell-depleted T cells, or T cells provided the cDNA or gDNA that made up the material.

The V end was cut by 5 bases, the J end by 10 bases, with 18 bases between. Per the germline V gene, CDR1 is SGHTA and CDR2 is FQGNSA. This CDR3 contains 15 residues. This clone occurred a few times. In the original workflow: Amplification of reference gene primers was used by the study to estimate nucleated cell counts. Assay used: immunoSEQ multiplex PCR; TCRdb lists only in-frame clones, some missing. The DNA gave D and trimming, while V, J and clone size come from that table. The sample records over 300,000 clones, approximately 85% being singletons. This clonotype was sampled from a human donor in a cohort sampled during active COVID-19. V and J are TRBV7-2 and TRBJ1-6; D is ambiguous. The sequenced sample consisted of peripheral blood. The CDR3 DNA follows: TGTGCCAGCAGCAACAGCCCTCCTCCCGGCTCACCCCTCCACTTT. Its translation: CASSNSPPPGSPLHF.